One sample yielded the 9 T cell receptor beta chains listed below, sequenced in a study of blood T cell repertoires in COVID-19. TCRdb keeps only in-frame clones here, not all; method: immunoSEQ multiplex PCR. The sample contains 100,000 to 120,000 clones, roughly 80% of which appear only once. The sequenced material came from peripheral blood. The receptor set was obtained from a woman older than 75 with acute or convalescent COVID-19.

DNA of the CDR3: TGCGCCAGCAGCCAAGGACGGGGGGGCGCAGGGGACACTGAAGCTTTCTTT. Its translation: CASSQGRGGAGDTEAFF. The rearrangement joins TRBV4-1 to TRBJ1-1, with D possibly TRBD1 on 6 matching bases. V was pared by 1 base and J by 3 bases, with 18 bases between. Germline V gene data show CDR1 as MGHRA and CDR2 as YSYEKL. There are 17 residues in the CDR3.

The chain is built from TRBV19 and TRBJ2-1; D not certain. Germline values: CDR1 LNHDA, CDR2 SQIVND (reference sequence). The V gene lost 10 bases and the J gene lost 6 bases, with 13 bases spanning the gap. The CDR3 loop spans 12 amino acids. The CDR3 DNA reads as TGTGCCAAAGTGAAGCTACGCAATGAGCAGTTCTTC. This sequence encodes CAKVKLRNEQFF.

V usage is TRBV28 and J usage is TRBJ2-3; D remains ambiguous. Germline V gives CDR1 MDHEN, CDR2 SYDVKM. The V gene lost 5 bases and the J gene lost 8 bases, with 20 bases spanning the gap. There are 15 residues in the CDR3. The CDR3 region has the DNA TGTGCCAGCAGTAAGGCGTCTCCCGGGTCGGCTACGCAGTATTTT. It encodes CASSKASPGSATQYF.

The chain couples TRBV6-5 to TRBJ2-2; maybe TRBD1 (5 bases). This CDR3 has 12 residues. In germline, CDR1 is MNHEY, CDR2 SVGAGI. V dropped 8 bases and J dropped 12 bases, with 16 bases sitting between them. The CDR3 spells CASGAQVGQLFF. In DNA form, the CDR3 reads TGTGCCAGCGGGGCACAGGTCGGCCAGCTGTTTTTT.

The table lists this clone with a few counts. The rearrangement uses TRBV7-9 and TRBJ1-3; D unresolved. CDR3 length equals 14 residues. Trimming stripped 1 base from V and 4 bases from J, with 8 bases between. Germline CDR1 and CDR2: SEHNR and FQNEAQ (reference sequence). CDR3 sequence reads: CASSLVAEGNTIYF. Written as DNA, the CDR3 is TGTGCCAGCAGCTTAGTGGCGGAGGGAAACACCATATATTTT.

DNA of the CDR3: TGTGCCAGCAGCCCAGGGACAGGGTATTCTCCAGATACGCAGTATTTT. As protein: CASSPGTGYSPDTQYF. V gene TRBV3-1 (or the pseudogene TRBV3-2) combines with J gene TRBJ2-3; 9 bases match TRBD1. V trimming: 4 bases; J trimming: 4 bases; junction bases outside the gene matches: 9. Germline V gene lookup returns CDR1 LGHDT and CDR2 YNNKEL (reference sequence). This CDR3 is built from 16 residues.

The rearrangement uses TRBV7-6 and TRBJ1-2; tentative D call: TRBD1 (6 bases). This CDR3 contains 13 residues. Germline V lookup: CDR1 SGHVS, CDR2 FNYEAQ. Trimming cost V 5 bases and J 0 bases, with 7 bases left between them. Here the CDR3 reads CASSRDTNYGYTF. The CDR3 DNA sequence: TGTGCCAGCAGCCGGGACACTAACTATGGCTACACCTTC.

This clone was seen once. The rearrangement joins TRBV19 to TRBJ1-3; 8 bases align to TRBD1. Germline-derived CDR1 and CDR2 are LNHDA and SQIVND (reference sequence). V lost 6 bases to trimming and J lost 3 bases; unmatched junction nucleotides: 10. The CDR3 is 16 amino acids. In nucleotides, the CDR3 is TGTGCCAGTAGGACGACCGACAGGGGATTTGGAAACACCATATATTTT. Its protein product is CASRTTDRGFGNTIYF. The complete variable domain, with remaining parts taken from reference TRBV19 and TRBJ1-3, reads DGGITQSPKYLFRKEGQNVTLSCEQNLNHDAMYWYRQDPGQGLRLIYYSQIVNDFQKGDIAEGYSVSREKKESFPLTVTSAQKNPTAFYLCASRTTDRGFGNTIYFGEGSWLTVV.

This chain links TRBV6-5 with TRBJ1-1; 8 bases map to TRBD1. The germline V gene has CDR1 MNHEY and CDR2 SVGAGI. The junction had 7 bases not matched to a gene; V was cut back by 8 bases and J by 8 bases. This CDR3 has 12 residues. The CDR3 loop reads CASALQGAEAFF. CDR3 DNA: TGTGCCAGCGCCCTTCAGGGGGCAGAAGCTTTCTTT.